What follows are 20 T cell receptor beta chains derived from one specimen sequenced in a study of beta chain features in type 1 diabetes (dated by TCRdb to between 2018 and 2020). Summary of the overall study and its limitations: In all four CD4+ subsets, TCRB CDR3 length was moderately but significantly shorter in type 1 diabetes patients.

Which antigens these TCRs recognize remains unknown. Receptor amplification or capture employed the immunoSEQ multiplex PCR assay. The entire amount of isolated RNA was reverse transcribed using the High Capacity cDNA Reverse Transcription Kit, so the sequenced TCRB transcripts were expressed ones. This is the immuneACCESS table as TCRdb keeps it, with only in-frame sequences that have V and J called. A part of the clones is gone; compared with another copy, unresolved V genes explain less than half, and the rest is unexplained. Recorded for this sample are 600,000 or so clones; around 12% of them occurred a single time. The ten largest make up roughly 0.12% of the sample. The material sequenced was naive CD4+ T cells from blood. Explained via the paper, the cell subset or site label denotes: true naive CD4+ T cells. These TCRs come from a man aged 25-40 years with type 1 diabetes.

The rearrangement links TRBV7-2 to TRBJ2-1; 8 bases match TRBD2. From germline, CDR1 is SGHTA and CDR2 FQGNSA. After removal of 4 bases from V and 9 bases from J, the junction contained 14 bases not matched to a gene. This CDR3 has 16 amino acids. CDR3 loop: CASSWLAGSARVEQFF. The CDR3 DNA reads as TGTGCCAGCAGCTGGTTAGCGGGGAGCGCTAGGGTTGAGCAGTTCTTC.

This clone was counted only a few times. The chain combines TRBV7-2 with TRBJ1-1; D perhaps matches TRBD1 (5 bases). Trimming removed 1 base at V and 8 bases at J, with 17 bases between. CDR3 size: 15 residues. Germline loops: CDR1 SGHTA, CDR2 FQGNSA. Here the CDR3 DNA reads TGTGCCAGCAGCTTAGTGGGGACGGCTCTCGGGGAAGCTTTCTTT. Its translation: CASSLVGTALGEAFF.

This chain links TRBV2 with TRBJ2-1; 9 positions agree with TRBD2. CDR3 length: 16 amino acids. In germline, CDR1 is SNHLY, CDR2 FYNNEI. V lost 6 bases and J lost 3; bases outside the gene matches: 9. The CDR3 loop is CASSLSGSPLYNEQFF. For the CDR3, the DNA is TGTGCCAGCAGCCTTAGCGGGAGTCCCCTCTACAATGAGCAGTTCTTC.

This clone was observed a few times. The chain uses TRBV4-3 and TRBJ2-4; 9 positions match TRBD1. Germline V gene data show CDR1 as LGHNA and CDR2 as YSLEER. CDR3 length: 17 residues. The trim removed 1 base at V and 2 bases at J, leaving 6 bases unmatched. The CDR3 region is CASSQGFGQGPKNIQYF. The CDR3 DNA is TGCGCCAGCAGCCAAGGGTTCGGACAGGGGCCCAAAAACATTCAGTACTTC.

V usage is TRBV10-3 and J usage is TRBJ2-5; 7 positions match TRBD1. CDR3 length: 14 residues. Germline V CDR1 and CDR2: ENHRY, SYGVKD. V shed 6 bases, J shed 5 bases, and the junction held 9 bases outside the gene matches. CDR3 loop: CAISRQGAPETQYF. The CDR3, as DNA: TGTGCCATCAGCCGACAGGGCGCGCCGGAGACCCAGTACTTC.

The rearrangement links TRBV19 to TRBJ1-2; TRBD1 agrees at 7 bases. Germline V gene data show CDR1 as LNHDA and CDR2 as SQIVND (reference sequence). V lost 7 bases to trimming and J lost 8 bases; unmatched junction nucleotides: 19. The CDR3 has 16 residues. DNA of the CDR3: TGTGCCAGTAACCTCCGAAGGGACAGCCTGACGGGCGGCTACACCTTC. Its translation is CASNLRRDSLTGGYTF.

The chain joins TRBV7-2 to TRBJ2-5, with 8 bases matching TRBD2. Germline CDR1 reads SGHTA; CDR2 reads FQGNSA. The CDR3 extends over 15 amino acids. The trim removed 6 bases at V and 3 bases at J, leaving 9 bases unmatched. DNA for the CDR3: TGTGCCAGCAGTTACCAGTCCGGGGGGGAAGAGACCCAGTACTTC. It yields the protein CASSYQSGGEETQYF.

The V gene is TRBV5-8, the J gene TRBJ2-2; D is possibly TRBD1 (5 bases). The CDR3 runs to 15 residues. Trimming shortened V by 1 base and J by 3 bases, and 10 bases separated the two germline ends. CDR1 is SGHTS, CDR2 YDEGEE, per germline. Here the CDR3 DNA reads TGTGCCAGCAGCTTGCAGGGCACCTACACCGGGGAGCTGTTTTTT. Translation: CASSLQGTYTGELFF.

Only a few counts were recorded for this clone. The chain combines TRBV25-1 with TRBJ2-2, with 9 bases aligning to TRBD2. The CDR3 loop spans 14 amino acids. Germline-derived CDR1 and CDR2 are MGHDK and SYGVNS. V lost 3 bases, J lost 7 bases, and 3 bases stayed unmatched. The CDR3 DNA sequence: TGTGCCAGCAGTGAGAGGACTAGCGTCGGGGAGCTGTTTTTT. It specifies CASSERTSVGELFF.

The chain joins TRBV9 to TRBJ2-2; 10 nucleotides line up with TRBD1. Per the germline V gene, CDR1 is SGDLS and CDR2 is YYNGEE. The length of the CDR3 is 15 residues. V lost 0 bases and J lost 6; bases outside the gene matches: 2. The CDR3 region is CASSVVGTGAGELFF. The CDR3, as DNA: TGTGCCAGCAGCGTAGTTGGGACAGGGGCCGGGGAGCTGTTTTTT.

This clone was observed a handful of times. The rearrangement uses TRBV6-6 and TRBJ2-3; TRBD1 is a possible D gene (6 bases). CDR3 length: 14 residues. V was clipped by 7 bases and J by 1 base, with 12 bases between them. Looked up from germline, CDR1 is MNHNY and CDR2 is SVGAGI (reference sequence). The CDR3 loop reads CASNEKGGTDTQYF. The CDR3 coding sequence is TGTGCCAGCAACGAAAAGGGGGGCACAGATACGCAGTATTTT.

This chain connects TRBV11-2 to TRBJ2-1, with TRBD2 identical over 11 bases. The CDR3 covers 17 residues. Germline V CDR1 and CDR2: SGHAT, FQNNGV. Trimming cost V 5 bases and J 8 bases; bases outside gene matches: 14. In DNA form, the CDR3 reads TGTGCCAGCAGCCCGAAACTAGCGGGGGATTTAGTCGATGAGCAGTTCTTC. It is translated as CASSPKLAGDLVDEQFF.

V is TRBV28 and J is TRBJ2-7; no definite D call. Deletions cut 6 bases from V and 2 bases from J, with 8 bases between. CDR1 and CDR2 (germline): MDHEN, SYDVKM. The CDR3 covers 12 residues. The CDR3 here is CASSRHPYEQYF. CDR3 DNA: TGTGCCAGCAGCAGACACCCCTACGAGCAGTACTTC.

In its sample, this clone was seen a few times. V and J are TRBV19 and TRBJ1-1; D ambiguous. The V end lost 5 bases, the J end lost 0 bases, and 16 bases lay between the germline ends. Germline V gives CDR1 LNHDA, CDR2 SQIVND (reference sequence). The CDR3 length is 16 residues. CDR3 sequence (DNA): TGTGCCAGTAGTCCCGTTGGAGGCAGCATGAACACTGAAGCTTTCTTT. Encoded protein: CASSPVGGSMNTEAFF.

This clone was detected only a few times. The chain joins TRBV2 to TRBJ2-5; the D gene is possibly TRBD2 (5 bases). With 8 bases removed from V and 0 bases from J, the gap between germline ends came to 13 bases. Looked up from germline, CDR1 is SNHLY and CDR2 is FYNNEI. This CDR3 spans 14 amino acids. Here the CDR3 reads CASPGFQDQETQYF. The CDR3 nucleotides are TGTGCCAGCCCGGGATTCCAGGACCAAGAGACCCAGTACTTC.

Only a few counts were recorded for this clone. The CDR3 bases are TGTGCCTGGGCCCGTGGGGGGCAAGAGACCCAGTACTTC. Protein product: CAWARGGQETQYF. This chain uses TRBV30 with TRBJ2-5; TRBD2 is a possible D gene (6 bases). Trimming left V 5 bases short and J 2 bases short, with 12 bases between. The CDR3 sequence is 13 residues long. Germline CDR1 GTSNPN, CDR2 SVGIG (reference sequence).

This clone was found a few times. The genes are TRBV25-1 and TRBJ2-3, with D unclear. The CDR3 loop spans 14 amino acids. Germline assignment: CDR1 MGHDK and CDR2 SYGVNS. V dropped 5 bases and J dropped 2 bases, with 11 bases sitting between them. The CDR3 DNA reads as TGTGCCAGCAGTATGGAGCCAGTCACAGATACGCAGTATTTT. As protein: CASSMEPVTDTQYF.

This chain joins TRBV18 and TRBJ2-3; TRBD2 matches at 11 bases. The germline CDR1 and CDR2 sequences are KGHSH and LQKENI. V was pared by 5 bases and J by 2 bases, with 3 bases of the junction left unmatched. CDR3 length: 15 amino acids. Here the CDR3 reads CASSGTSGFTDTQYF. The DNA for the CDR3 is TGTGCCAGCTCAGGGACTAGCGGTTTCACAGATACGCAGTATTTT.

V and J are TRBV29-1 and TRBJ1-5; 9 bases map to TRBD1. CDR1 is SQVTM, CDR2 ANQGSEA, per germline. Trimming took 1 base from V and 11 from J; bases not matched to a gene: 6. The CDR3 length is 13 residues. The CDR3 sequence is CSVEGGQGQTQHF. As DNA, the CDR3 is TGCAGCGTTGAAGGTGGACAGGGGCAGACCCAGCATTTT.

This clone has more than one count but fewer than ten. V is TRBV28 and J is TRBJ1-2; the D is unclear. The CDR3 is 13 residues long. Germline V gene sequence: CDR1 MDHEN, CDR2 SYDVKM. V gave up 6 bases and J gave up 4 bases, with 12 bases separating them. This chain's CDR3 is CASRIRHIYGYTF. The CDR3 DNA is TGTGCCAGCAGAATCAGACACATCTATGGCTACACCTTC.